The rows below give T cell receptor beta chains drawn from one sample of a study of cytomegalovirus exposure and HLA in healthy donors. Repertoires were generated with immunoSEQ multiplex PCR, while TCRdb's copy carries only in-frame clones and drops some. Altogether 150,000 to 200,000 clones are present, around four fifths being singletons, with the ten largest covering 3.1%. Material for sequencing was PBMCs. The source of these receptors is a female donor in good health and CMV-seronegative. The CDR3 runs from the conserved cysteine through the conserved F or W. The order of the fields is clone size, D gene, J gene, V gene, CDR3 DNA, CDR3 protein. D genes are given only for firm matches. Clone size is stated in some rows and not others, as once, few, many or a class when expanded.

>NA|NA|TRBJ2-7|TRBV28
TGTGCCAGCAGTCAGGTGGTACGCGCGTACTTC
CASSQVVRAYF
>once|TRBD1|TRBJ1-1|TRBV30
TGTGCCTGGAACATACTGAGGCAGGGGGTTGAAGCTTTCTTT
CAWNILRQGVEAFF
>NA|NA|TRBJ2-5|TRBV29-1
TGCAGCGATGGACAGCAGTACTTC
CSDGQQYF
>once|NA|TRBJ2-7|TRBV4-2
TGTGCCAGCAGCCAAGTAGCGTCGAGCTCCTACGAGCAGTACTTC
CASSQVASSSYEQYF
>once|NA|TRBJ2-2|TRBV19
TGTGCCAGTAGTGGTTTGGTAGCGGAGAACACCGGGGAGCTGTTTTTT
CASSGLVAENTGELFF
>few|NA|TRBJ2-7|TRBV2
TGTGCCAGCATGAAGGACACTCCTTACGAGCAGTACTTC
CASMKDTPYEQYF
>few|TRBD1|TRBJ1-2|TRBV7-2
TGTGCCAGCAGCTTTGACAGGGGGTTCTATGGCTACACCTTC
CASSFDRGFYGYTF
>NA|TRBD1|TRBJ1-4|TRBV7-9
TGTGCCAGCAGCTTAGCGGGGACAGGACTTAATGAAAAACTGTTTTTT
CASSLAGTGLNEKLFF
>NA|TRBD1|TRBJ1-5|TRBV19
TGTGCCAGTAGAAGGACAGGTAGCAATCAGCCCCAGCATTTT
CASRRTGSNQPQHF
>NA|TRBD1|TRBJ1-2|TRBV27
TGTGCCAGCAGTCGACAGGGGGCTATCTATGGCTACACCTTC
CASSRQGAIYGYTF
>NA|NA|TRBJ1-6|TRBV5-5
TGTGCCAGCAGCGAGTTGGTGCTATCCAATTCACCCCTCCACTTT
CASSELVLSNSPLHF
>NA|NA|TRBJ2-7|TRBV4-2
TGTGCCAGCAGCCAAGATCGGGACTACGAGCAGTACTTC
CASSQDRDYEQYF
>once|NA|TRBJ1-1|TRBV5-1
TGCGCCAGCAGCTTGGTGGTGGGGGCCCAGAACACTGAAGCTTTCTTT
CASSLVVGAQNTEAFF
>NA|TRBD2|TRBJ2-5|TRBV10-1
TGCGCCAGCAGTGAGTCGGTAGCGGGAGGAGAGACCCAGTACTTC
CASSESVAGGETQYF
>NA|TRBD2|TRBJ2-2|TRBV30
TGTGCCTGGGACTTCGGCGGACTAGCGGGGAACACCGGGGAGCTGTTTTTT
CAWDFGGLAGNTGELFF
>NA|TRBD1|TRBJ2-2|TRBV4-1
TGCGCCAGCAGCCAAGAATACAGGGGGACCGGGGAGCTGTTTTTT
CASSQEYRGTGELFF
>NA|TRBD2|TRBJ2-7|TRBV7-8
TGTGCCAGCAATCGGGGGGGCCCCTACGAGCAGTACTTC
CASNRGGPYEQYF
>once|NA|TRBJ1-1|TRBV25-1
TGTGCCAGCAGTGAGTTTACGGGGGGGTACACTGAAGCTTTCTTT
CASSEFTGGYTEAFF
>NA|NA|TRBJ2-4|TRBV19
TGTGCCAGTGGGCAGGAGGAAGCCAAAAACATTCAGTACTTC
CASGQEEAKNIQYF
>NA|TRBD1|TRBJ2-5|TRBV5-1
TGCGCCAGCAGCCATACGGACAGGGGGCAAGAGACCCAGTACTTC
CASSHTDRGQETQYF
>few|NA|TRBJ2-7|TRBV7-3
TGTGCCAGCAGCTTACCAGGCTACGAGCAGTACTTC
CASSLPGYEQYF
>NA|NA|TRBJ2-7|TRBV29-1
TGCAGCGTTGGGGGTCGGGAGCTCGAGCAGTACTTC
CSVGGRELEQYF
>few|TRBD1|TRBJ2-7|TRBV4-1
TGCGCCAGCAGCCAAGATCGGCCAGGGGGCGCGAACGAGCAGTACTTC
CASSQDRPGGANEQYF
>NA|NA|TRBJ2-2|TRBV6-5
TGTGCCAGCCAAAGAGCTACGAACACCGGGGAGCTGTTTTTT
CASQRATNTGELFF
>NA|NA|TRBJ2-3|TRBV5-4
TGTGCCAGCAGCTTAAAGGGAGGGGGGCAGGATACGCAGTATTTT
CASSLKGGGQDTQYF
>once|NA|TRBJ2-2|TRBV5-4
TGTGCCAGCAGCTTGGGGCCCCCCGGGGCCGGGGAGCTGTTTTTT
CASSLGPPGAGELFF
>NA|TRBD2|TRBJ2-2|TRBV30
TGTGCCTGCGGACTAGCGGGAGGCGGGGAGCTGTTTTTT
CACGLAGGGELFF
>few|TRBD1|TRBJ2-7|TRBV4-1
TGCGCCAGCAGCCAATACGGACAGGGGACCTCCTACGAGCAGTACTTC
CASSQYGQGTSYEQYF
>NA|TRBD1|TRBJ1-2|TRBV5-1
TGCGCCAGCAGCTTTTTACAGGGGAACTATGGCTACACCTTC
CASSFLQGNYGYTF
>NA|NA|TRBJ2-7|TRBV15
TGTGCCACCAGCAGAGATCAAGGCGCGGTCCGCTCCTACGAGCAGTACTTC
CATSRDQGAVRSYEQYF
>NA|NA|TRBJ1-1|TRBV7-2
TGTGCCAGCAGCCAATCGCAGACACAAATACCTTTCTTT
CASSQSQTQIPFF
>once|NA|TRBJ2-3|TRBV12-2
TGTGCAAGTCGCTTAGTTACTAAGGGCAGGGGGCGCGCAGATACGCAGTATTTT
CASRLVTKGRGRADTQYF
>NA|NA|TRBJ1-1|TRBV28
TGTGCCAGCAGTTTGACATCGAACACTGAAGCTTTCTTT
CASSLTSNTEAFF
>NA|TRBD1|TRBJ2-4|TRBV7-6
TGTGCCAGCAGCTTAGAGGGGGGATGGGGACAGGGAAACATTCAGTACTTC
CASSLEGGWGQGNIQYF
>NA|TRBD1|TRBJ2-5|TRBV6-5
TGTGCCAGCAGTTACTCCGGGACAGGGCTGGAGACCCAGTACTTC
CASSYSGTGLETQYF